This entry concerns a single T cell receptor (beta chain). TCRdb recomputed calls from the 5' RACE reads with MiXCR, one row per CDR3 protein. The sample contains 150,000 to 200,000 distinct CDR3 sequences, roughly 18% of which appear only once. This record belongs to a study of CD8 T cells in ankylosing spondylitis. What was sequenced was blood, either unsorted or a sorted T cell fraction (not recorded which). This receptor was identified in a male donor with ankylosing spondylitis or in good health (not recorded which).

As DNA, the CDR3 is TGTGCCAGCAGCTTAGGCGGGTCCCCGGGTACGCCCCAGCATTTT. Translated: CASSLGGSPGTPQHF. V gene TRBV7-2 combines with J gene TRBJ1-5; D uncertain. V was cut by 1 base and J by 9 bases, with 16 bases left in between. The CDR3 contains 15 residues. Germline V gene sequence: CDR1 SGHTA, CDR2 FQGNSA.